The clone carrying this TCR beta chain was observed a handful of times. Its target is unknown. This specimen comes from a study of CD8 T cells in ankylosing spondylitis. Study-wide points: Clones that were linked to disease were CD8+ and were relatively rare in peripheral blood. Disease-linked clones reportedly showed significant enrichment in matched ankylosing spondylitis synovial fluid.

Generation of TCR beta libraries employed quantitative 5'-RACE incorporating molecular barcodes. TCRdb itself ran the 5' RACE reads through MiXCR, one entry per CDR3 protein. This sample has fewer than 350,000 distinct CDR3 sequences, with around a tenth found just once. CDR3 length: 14 amino acids. Germline V gene sequence: CDR1 DFQATT, CDR2 SNEGSKA (reference sequence). Trimming removed 5 bases from V and 3 bases from J, with 14 bases in between. The sample taken for sequencing was blood, either unsorted or a sorted T cell fraction (not recorded which). The chain joins TRBV20-1 to TRBJ2-1; tentative D call: TRBD1 (7 bases). This sequence was found in a female donor with ankylosing spondylitis or in good health (not recorded which). The CDR3 DNA reads as TGCAGTGCTCCCCAGGGGGGTGGCTACAATGAGCAGTTCTTC. Protein product: CSAPQGGGYNEQFF.